This TCR beta chain appears in the sequencing data of a study of T cells in Graves' hyperthyroidism and ophthalmopathy. V lost 6 bases and J 8 bases, leaving 14 bases between the germline ends. Germline assignment: CDR1 SNHLY and CDR2 FYNNEI. The CDR3 length is 13 residues. TCR beta CDR3 regions were amplified from RNA. Using the HTBI primer set, a first-round RT-PCR was run on the TCR CDR3. TCRdb ran MiXCR on the multiplex PCR reads and lists one entry per CDR3 protein. Here the sample spans about 380,000 distinct CDR3 sequences, about 18% being singletons. Active moderate-to-severe ophthalmopathy, Clinical Activity Score at least 3, NOSPECS at least 4, under 3 months' duration. Clinical symptoms, serum thyroxine and TRAb, thyroid ultrasound and orbital computed tomography together formed the diagnostic basis.

This receptor was identified in a man aged 18 to 29 with Graves' ophthalmopathy. Sample: blood. This rearrangement joins TRBV2 to TRBJ2-4; perhaps TRBD1 as D (6 bases). This chain's CDR3 is CASSPGQRDIQYF. DNA for the CDR3: TGTGCCAGCAGCCCGGGACAAAGGGACATTCAGTACTTC.